This T cell receptor beta chain was captured by sequencing in a study of blood T cell repertoires in COVID-19. This CDR3 has 16 amino acids. From germline, CDR1 is LGHDT and CDR2 YNNKEL (reference sequence). Trimming removed 4 bases from V and 2 bases from J, with 15 bases in between. In this sample, this clone turned up a few times. Profiling relied on immunoSEQ multiplex PCR, and the TCRdb table lists in-frame clones only, not all of them. The sample shows about 300,000 clones, 75% to 95% of them seen only once. The material sequenced was peripheral blood. This chain links TRBV3-1 (or the pseudogene TRBV3-2) with TRBJ2-4; possible D gene TRBD2, 5 bases. This receptor was identified in a woman aged 25 to 39 with COVID-19, enrolled during active disease. The CDR3 reads CASSPRGVGSKNIQYF. The CDR3 nucleotides are TGTGCCAGCAGCCCCCGGGGAGTCGGGTCCAAAAACATTCAGTACTTC.